These T cell receptor beta chains were read from a single sample in a study of blood T cell repertoires in COVID-19. Profiled with immunoSEQ multiplex PCR; TCRdb holds only in-frame clones, not every one. The sample includes about 61,000 clones, roughly 86% seen only once; the top ten take around 6.1%. Sequencing input: peripheral blood. The receptor source for this set is a man between 60 and 75 years old with acute or convalescent COVID-19. Both conserved end residues are part of each CDR3. D genes are given only for firm matches. Expanded clones are given a class, and other clones once, few, many or no size at all.

V	J	D	size	DNA	CDR3
TRBV7-3	TRBJ2-1	TRBD2	once	TGTGCCAGCAGCTCTACCCCTAGCGGGGGGCCCCTTATGCAGTTCTTC	CASSSTPSGGPLMQFF
TRBV12-3/TRBV12-4	TRBJ1-1	-	-	TGTGCCAGCAGTTTCTCACAAGAAGCTTTCTTT	CASSFSQEAFF
TRBV27	TRBJ2-2	-	-	TGTGCCAGCAGTCCCCTAGTCGGCGGAGGGACCGGGGAGCTGTTTTTT	CASSPLVGGGTGELFF
TRBV11-2	TRBJ1-4	TRBD1	-	TGTGCCAGCAGCTCACCGGGACAGCTTAATGAAAACCTGTTTTTT	CASSSPGQLNENLFF
TRBV29-1	TRBJ2-5	TRBD2	-	TGCAGCGTTGGAACTAGCGGGGCATTGGGAGAGACCCAGTACTTC	CSVGTSGALGETQYF
TRBV19	TRBJ2-1	-	-	TGTGCCAGTAGTATCAACAGGTTCAATGAGCAGTTCTTC	CASSINRFNEQFF
TRBV5-6	TRBJ1-4	TRBD1	once	TGTGCCAGCAGCTTGTCCGGGACAGCTAATGAAAAACTGTTTTTT	CASSLSGTANEKLFF
TRBV7-6	TRBJ1-1	-	-	TGTGCCAGCAGGAAACAGCCGAACACTGAAGCTTTCTTT	CASRKQPNTEAFF
TRBV7-9	TRBJ2-6	-	-	TGTGCCAGCAGCTTAGTGGCGGACTCTGGGGCCAACGTCCTGACTTTC	CASSLVADSGANVLTF
TRBV27	TRBJ1-5	-	-	TGTGCCAGCAGTACCTACAGAAGCAATCAGCCCCAGCATTTT	CASSTYRSNQPQHF
TRBV19	TRBJ2-5	-	-	TGTGCCAGTAGTATATGGGGCGGATTACAAGAGACCCAGTACTTC	CASSIWGGLQETQYF
TRBV6-4	TRBJ2-1	TRBD2	-	TGTGCCAGCAGCCCCGGGACTAGCGGGGGGGCCGAGCAGTTCTTC	CASSPGTSGGAEQFF
TRBV19	TRBJ1-5	-	once	-	CASSTSAAGNQPQHF
TRBV3-1/TRBV3-2	TRBJ2-3	-	few	TGTGCCAGCAGCCAAGCTACTAGTGGCTATACGCAGTATTTT	CASSQATSGYTQYF
TRBV7-8	TRBJ1-2	-	-	TGTGCCAGCAGCGTCACGGGGGGTGATCCCCTCCATGGCTACACCTTC	CASSVTGGDPLHGYTF
TRBV28	TRBJ1-2	TRBD1	-	TGTGCCAGCAGTTTAGGGACAGGGTACTATGGCTACACCTTC	CASSLGTGYYGYTF
TRBV7-3	TRBJ2-1	TRBD1	-	TGTGCCAGCAGCTTAACCCTGCCGACAGGGGGTTACAATGAGCAGTTCTTC	CASSLTLPTGGYNEQFF
TRBV9	TRBJ1-1	-	-	TGTGCCAGCAGCGCTGGTCCGGCGGGCACTGAAGCTTTCTTT	CASSAGPAGTEAFF
TRBV5-8	TRBJ2-3	-	-	TGTGCCAGCAGCTACCCCGGGGGCGGACTAGAAACAGATACGCAGTATTTT	CASSYPGGGLETDTQYF
TRBV7-9	TRBJ2-7	TRBD2	once	TGTGCCAGCAGCTCCCGCTGGGAGGGGCAGTCCTACGAGCAGTACTTC	CASSSRWEGQSYEQYF
TRBV5-4	TRBJ1-1	TRBD1	-	TGTGCCAGCAGTTTACCCGTAGGACAGGAGAGTTCTGAAGCTTTCTTT	CASSLPVGQESSEAFF
TRBV6-4	TRBJ2-2	-	once	TGTGCCAGCAGATCGCTAAGCACCGGGGAGCTGTTTTTT	CASRSLSTGELFF
TRBV7-2	TRBJ1-1	TRBD1	-	TGTGCCAGCAGCACGACAGGGATGGGCACTGAAGCTTTCTTT	CASSTTGMGTEAFF
TRBV2	TRBJ2-3	TRBD1	few	TGTGCCAGCGGATTAGGGACAGGGCTGGATACGCAGTATTTT	CASGLGTGLDTQYF
TRBV3-1/TRBV3-2	TRBJ1-1	TRBD1	-	TGTGCCAGCAGCCAACTTAGAGCCCGGGACAGGGTTTTCTTT	CASSQLRARDRVFF
TRBV14	TRBJ1-2	TRBD1	-	TGTGCCAGCAGCCAATCCCGGGACAGCTATGGCTACACCTTC	CASSQSRDSYGYTF
TRBV27	TRBJ1-5	-	-	TGTGCCAGCAGCTGGCGAGGGAACCAGCCCCAGCATTTT	CASSWRGNQPQHF
TRBV27	TRBJ1-1	TRBD1	-	TGTGCCAGCAAATGGGACAGGGGGTTGAACACTGAAGCTTTCTTT	CASKWDRGLNTEAFF
TRBV30	TRBJ2-7	-	-	TGTGCCTGGAGGCCAACCGGTCGGGGGGCGGGCTACGAGCAGTACTTC	CAWRPTGRGAGYEQYF
TRBV3-1/TRBV3-2	TRBJ2-3	TRBD1	-	TGTGCCAGCAGCCAAGGGCCAGGGGGAAAAGATACGCAGTATTTT	CASSQGPGGKDTQYF
TRBV2	TRBJ1-6	-	-	TGTGCCAGCAGTGAATTAGGGGGGGGTTCACCCCTCCACTTT	CASSELGGGSPLHF
TRBV5-4	TRBJ2-7	-	-	TGTGCCAGCACCCAAGTGGGCTCAGACGAGCAGTACTTC	CASTQVGSDEQYF
TRBV3-1/TRBV3-2	TRBJ2-1	-	-	TGTGCCAGCAGCCTCCTAGGAGGCTACAATGAGCAGTTCTTC	CASSLLGGYNEQFF
TRBV7-2	TRBJ1-1	-	few	TGTGCCAGCAGCCCACGACTCGGGGAAGCTTTCTTT	CASSPRLGEAFF
TRBV7-2	TRBJ2-3	-	-	TGTGCCAGCAGCCCCATGGGCCCGGGGGCAGATACGCAGTATTTT	CASSPMGPGADTQYF
TRBV4-3	TRBJ1-4	-	-	TGCGCCAGCAGCGGGGGGGTTACAACTAATGAAAAACTGTTTTTT	CASSGGVTTNEKLFF
TRBV19	TRBJ2-7	TRBD1	-	TGTGCCAGTAGTAAACGGGACAGAGCTCAGCAACGCCACGAGCAGTACTTC	CASSKRDRAQQRHEQYF
TRBV30	TRBJ2-5	-	-	TGTGCCTGGAGTCGGAGACAGCAAGAGACCCAGTACTTC	CAWSRRQQETQYF
TRBV27	TRBJ1-6	TRBD1	-	TGTGCCAGCAGTTCTTTCCTGGGACAGGGGAGAAATTCACCCCTCCACTTT	CASSSFLGQGRNSPLHF
TRBV18	TRBJ2-1	-	-	TGTGCCAGCTCCCCGAAGGGGTACAATGAGCAGTTCTTC	CASSPKGYNEQFF
TRBV5-1	TRBJ2-3	-	-	TGCGCCAGCAGCTTGGACGCAGTCAGCACAGATACGCAGTATTTT	CASSLDAVSTDTQYF